This T cell receptor (beta chain) was captured in a study of blood T cell repertoires in COVID-19. Study-wide background: The origin of the acute and convalescent COVID-19 samples was the United States, Italy and Spain.

Sequencing used immunoSEQ multiplex PCR; TCRdb keeps in-frame clones, though not all of them. Of about 180,000 clones in the sample, about 87% are singletons; the top ten hold roughly 1.4%. CDR3 size: 15 residues. In germline, CDR1 is SGDLS, CDR2 YYNGEE. V dropped 2 bases and J dropped 2; count of bases not matched to a gene: 2. The receptor was derived from a woman between 50 and 59 years old with acute or convalescent COVID-19. The sample was peripheral blood. V usage is TRBV9 and J usage is TRBJ2-1; the match to TRBD2 covers 9 bases. The CDR3 bases are TGTGCCAGCAGCGTTAGCGGGGGCCCCTACAATGAGCAGTTCTTC. As protein: CASSVSGGPYNEQFF.